The clone carrying this T cell receptor (beta chain) was counted a single time. Its specificity is unknown. The study defined stable Graves' hyperthyroidism as no ophthalmopathy progression within 18 months. Among the patients, aged 18 to 65, hyperthyroidism was newly diagnosed and had lasted under 2 months. This specimen belongs to a study of T cells in Graves' hyperthyroidism and ophthalmopathy. General observations from the study: The model forecast ophthalmopathy, anticipating it by a median 6.5 months before onset. A model using 13 V-J features told ophthalmopathy apart from stable hyperthyroidism.

RNA transcripts provided the source from which TCR beta CDR3 regions were amplified. HTBI primers were employed in a first-round RT-PCR of the TCR CDR3. TCRdb reprocessed the multiplex PCR reads with MiXCR, giving one entry per CDR3 protein. This table holds under 700,000 distinct CDR3 sequences, 46% found once. Sample: peripheral blood or thyroid tissue (not recorded which). The clonotype originates from a woman under 30 with Graves' hyperthyroidism.

The CDR3 reads CASSATIGQGAVGGYTF. As DNA, the CDR3 is TGTGCCAGCAGCGCTACGATCGGACAGGGGGCTGTAGGTGGCTACACCTTC. J is TRBJ1-2 and V is TRBV2; 11 bases map to TRBD1. The CDR3 length is 17 residues. The V gene's germline CDR1 is SNHLY and CDR2 FYNNEI. Trimming removed 6 bases from V and 7 bases from J; junction bases left unmatched: 16.